The rows below give T cell receptor beta chains drawn from one sample of a study of T cell repertoires in cytomegalovirus infection. TCRdb reanalysed the reads using MiXCR and keeps one entry per CDR3 protein. The repertoire holds 300,000 or so distinct CDR3 sequences, with about a quarter as singletons. The sample comprised PBMCs. These receptors were collected from a human donor in good health (CMV status not recorded). Some clones in this sample may be carry-over from other donors' samples. Both conserved end residues are trimmed from each CDR3.

CDR3	V	J
ASSLAGTGDTGELF	TRBV11-3	TRBJ2-2
ASSLASTGDEKLF	TRBV7-8	TRBJ1-4
ATSRGLTGVEQY	TRBV15	TRBJ2-7
SGDRGS	TRBV29-1	TRBJ1-1
ASSLGGGSFDTQY	TRBV7-2	TRBJ2-3
ASSLGRQGMTGELF	TRBV5-1	TRBJ2-2
ASTHDTGELF	TRBV6-2/TRBV6-3	TRBJ2-2
ASSSSGFREQY	TRBV7-9	TRBJ2-7
SARGLQIFTDTQY	TRBV20-1	TRBJ2-3
SARVWLVAYNEQF	TRBV20-1	TRBJ2-1
ASSFFNQPQH	TRBV7-2	TRBJ1-5
ASSLASSGAGANVLT	TRBV7-2	TRBJ2-6
ASSLDSGGEAYEQY	TRBV7-8	TRBJ2-7
ASRPGTAYEQY	TRBV6-1	TRBJ2-7
ASSLGQGPNQPQH	TRBV11-2	TRBJ1-5
ASSHTSGALDEQF	TRBV19	TRBJ2-1
ASASGLAQY	TRBV12-3/TRBV12-4	TRBJ2-5
ASSRQGGNTEAF	TRBV12-3/TRBV12-4	TRBJ1-1
ASGVGVQETQY	TRBV11-2	TRBJ2-5
SVAPGRASEQY	TRBV29-1	TRBJ2-7
SARDGRSSGANVLT	TRBV20-1	TRBJ2-6
ASSSDRTYEQY	TRBV28	TRBJ2-7
ASSPRQGWGYT	TRBV7-2	TRBJ1-2
ASSPSGTGREKLF	TRBV28	TRBJ1-4
ASSSFSRGGTEAF	TRBV12-3/TRBV12-4	TRBJ1-1
ASSPGTDPYEQY	TRBV12-3/TRBV12-4	TRBJ2-7
ASSLGGDRRIVPEVYNEQF	TRBV12-3/TRBV12-4	TRBJ2-1
ASSPRVRPRAEQF	TRBV6-2/TRBV6-3	TRBJ2-1